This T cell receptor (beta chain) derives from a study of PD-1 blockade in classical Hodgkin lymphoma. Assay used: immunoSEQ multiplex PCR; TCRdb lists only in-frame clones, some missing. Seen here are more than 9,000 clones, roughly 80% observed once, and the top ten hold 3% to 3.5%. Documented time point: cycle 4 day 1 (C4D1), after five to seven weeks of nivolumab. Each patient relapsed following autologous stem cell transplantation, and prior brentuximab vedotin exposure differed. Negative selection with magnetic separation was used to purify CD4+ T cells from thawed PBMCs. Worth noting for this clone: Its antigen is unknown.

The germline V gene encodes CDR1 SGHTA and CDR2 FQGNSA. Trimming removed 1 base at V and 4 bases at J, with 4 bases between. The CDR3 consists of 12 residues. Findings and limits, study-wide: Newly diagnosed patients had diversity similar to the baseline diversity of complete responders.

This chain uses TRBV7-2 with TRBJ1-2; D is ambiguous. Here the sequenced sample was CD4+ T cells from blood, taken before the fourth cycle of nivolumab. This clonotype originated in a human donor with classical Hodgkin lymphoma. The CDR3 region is CASSLEFYGYTF. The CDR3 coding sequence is TGTGCCAGCAGCTTAGAATTCTATGGCTACACCTTC.